The rows below give T cell receptor beta chains drawn from one sample of a study of shared clonotypes between healthy human individuals. Produced via immunoSEQ multiplex PCR; TCRdb's table is partial and in-frame only. Altogether more than 500,000 clones are present, approximately 94% being singletons, with the ten largest covering around 0.066%. Sequences were obtained from naive CD4+ T cells sorted from blood. The receptors stem from a woman aged 25 to 45 in good health. Both conserved end residues are part of each CDR3.

TRBJ2-3,TRBV7-8,CASSPSGTSSSTDTQYF
TRBJ2-7,TRBV5-1,CASRLRGAHEQYF
TRBJ2-1,TRBV5-1,CASSLTPGLFYNEQFF
TRBJ2-7,TRBV27,CASNRQGKGTYEQYF
TRBJ2-5,TRBV18,CASSPKETQYF
TRBJ1-2,TRBV18,CASSPPGQGKNGYTF
TRBJ2-7,TRBV4-1,CASSQVRAGGPYEQYF
TRBJ2-7,TRBV5-1,CASSLDPVLAGGPYEQYF
TRBJ1-1,TRBV28,CASSGTLNTEAFF
TRBJ2-2,TRBV29-1,CSTDRGRTGELFF
TRBJ1-1,TRBV18,CASSPPGVNTEAFF
TRBJ2-7,TRBV6-5,CASRQRDSSYEQYF
TRBJ1-1,TRBV28,CASSWGGMNTEAFF
TRBJ2-3,TRBV10-1,CASSDGRASNTQYF
TRBJ2-7,TRBV6-5,CASSISGRTPEQYF
TRBJ2-7,TRBV18,CASSPPGFASYEQYF
TRBJ2-1,TRBV6-1,CASGSGILYNEQFF
TRBJ1-1,TRBV14,CASSQTGGTEAFF
TRBJ2-1,TRBV19,CASTAGLSYNEQFF
.,TRBV19,CASSIGRERAYEQYF
TRBJ2-2,TRBV9,CASSVEQGGTGELFF
TRBJ2-5,TRBV7-2,CASSLGPTGGVRETQYF
TRBJ2-3,TRBV14,CASSQDYQREVDTQYF
TRBJ2-5,TRBV5-1,CASSLGQGGETQYF
TRBJ2-7,TRBV6-1,CASSEGTGRYSEQYF
TRBJ1-5,TRBV30,CAWSVSGTIGNQPQHF
TRBJ2-5,TRBV6-1,CASRSSGQETQYF
TRBJ2-7,TRBV2,CASRTGGSRYEQYF
TRBJ2-7,TRBV5-6,CASSLGTPSYEQYF
TRBJ2-5,TRBV10-3,CAISSGQGETQYF
TRBJ2-3,TRBV7-6,CASSLINTDTQYF
TRBJ2-5,TRBV5-1,CASSLAADQETQYF
TRBJ2-5,TRBV9,CASSVAGAETQYF
TRBJ2-7,TRBV21-1,CASSPGLFTYEQYF
TRBJ2-7,TRBV5-1,CASRGSSGRSYEQYF
TRBJ1-4,TRBV10-3,CATRGEVGRLFF
TRBJ2-7,TRBV7-2,CASSLPYGTLSEQYF
TRBJ2-2,TRBV21-1,CASTSGVSRELFF
TRBJ2-2,TRBV5-4,CASSGALRTGSNTGELFF
TRBJ2-1,TRBV7-2,CASRQRLAGTGNEQFF
TRBJ2-3,TRBV5-1,CASSLVQGTDTQYF
TRBJ1-2,TRBV28,CASSLSTWGQGEVYGYTF
TRBJ2-3,TRBV28,CASSLVGSSATDTQYF
TRBJ1-5,TRBV30,CAWSGDSDRRGPPQHF
TRBJ2-4,TRBV7-2,CASSVSGRKGKNIQYF